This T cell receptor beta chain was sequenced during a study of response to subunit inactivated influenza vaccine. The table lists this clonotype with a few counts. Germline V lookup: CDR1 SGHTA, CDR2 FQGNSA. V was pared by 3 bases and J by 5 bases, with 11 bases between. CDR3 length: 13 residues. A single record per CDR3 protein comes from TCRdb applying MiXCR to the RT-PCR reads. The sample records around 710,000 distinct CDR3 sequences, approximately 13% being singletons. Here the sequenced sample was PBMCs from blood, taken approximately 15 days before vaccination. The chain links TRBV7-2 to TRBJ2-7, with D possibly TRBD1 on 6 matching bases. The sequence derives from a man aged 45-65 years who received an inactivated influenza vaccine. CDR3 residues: CASSFRTVNEQYF. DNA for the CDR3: TGTGCCAGCAGCTTTAGGACAGTTAACGAGCAGTACTTC.